The 28 T cell receptor beta chains listed next were all sequenced from one sample in a study of tumor and adjacent non-tumor tissue in lung cancer. This sample's RNA came from whole unsorted tissue. The library came from three nested PCR rounds adapted from ARM-PCR protocols. TCRdb processed the multiplex PCR reads anew with MiXCR; each CDR3 protein has one entry. The table has about 120,000 distinct CDR3 sequences, nearly 85% seen once. The sample comprised lung tumor tissue. These receptors all stem from a man aged 65-85 years with non-small cell lung cancer.

The V gene is TRBV6-2 or TRBV6-3, the J gene TRBJ1-6; tentative D call: TRBD1 (5 bases). From germline, CDR1 is MNHEY and CDR2 SVGEGT. This CDR3 is 16 amino acids long. V lost 6 bases and J 6 bases, leaving 18 bases between the germline ends. The CDR3 region is CASRTWSGRSNSPLHF. The DNA of the CDR3 is TGTGCCAGCAGAACCTGGTCAGGGAGATCTAATTCACCCCTCCACTTT.

This clonotype appeared a single time. Mismatch with germline at one junction end may stem from a read error. This chain uses TRBV4-1 with TRBJ2-1, with TRBD2 identical over 8 bases. This CDR3 contains 17 residues. The germline CDR1 and CDR2 sequences are MGHRA and YSYEKL. This CDR3 is CAISQPTSGRVNNEQFF. CDR3 in DNA: TGCGCCATCAGCCAACCTACAAGCGGGAGAGTCAACAATGAGCAGTTTTTC.

Concerning this clonotype itself: At one end, the junction sequence differs from germline, possibly due to a read error. J is TRBJ2-7 and V is TRBV6-5; D might be TRBD2 (5 bases). Germline values: CDR1 MNHEY, CDR2 SVGAGI. The CDR3 covers 14 residues. The CDR3 DNA sequence: TGTGCCAGCAGTACAATCGGGGTCTCCTACGAACAGTATTTC. Its translation is CASSTIGVSYEQYF.

The J gene is TRBJ2-5, the V gene TRBV7-2, with 7 bases matching TRBD2. CDR3 length: 15 residues. Germline V CDR1 and CDR2: SGHTA, FQGNSA. V shed 8 bases, J shed 7 bases, and the junction held 16 bases outside the gene matches. CDR3 DNA sequence: TGTGCCAGCCAGCGGGATAACGCGGGTCAGAGGACCCAGTACTTC. Translated: CASQRDNAGQRTQYF.

Of note for this clonotype: No conserved phenylalanine or tryptophan is present at the end of the CDR3, so a read error is the likely explanation. The chain is built from TRBV5-4 and TRBJ2-3; unclear D gene. The germline V gene has CDR1 SGHNT and CDR2 YYREEE (reference sequence). The CDR3 has 15 residues. CDR3 in DNA: TGTGTCAGCAGCTCTAGGGTCTCTAACACAGATACGCAGTATTTA. Protein product: CVSSSRVSNTDTQYL.

Comments on this clonotype: The CDR3 carries no conserved terminal phenylalanine or tryptophan, so it likely arises from a read error. The chain is built from TRBV10-3 and TRBJ2-2; 7 positions match TRBD1. The CDR3 runs 15 residues. Germline CDR1 is ENHRY and CDR2 is SYGVKD. DNA for the CDR3: TGTGCCATCAGTGGGGTCGACAGGGACACTGGGGAGCTGTTTTAT. This translates into CAISGVDRDTGELFY.

About this clonotype itself: At one boundary the junction diverges from the germline segment, which might be a read error. This rearrangement joins TRBV6-5 to TRBJ2-6, with 8 positions matching TRBD1. This CDR3 comprises 16 residues. Germline V gives CDR1 MNHEY, CDR2 SVGAGI. The CDR3 protein is CVSSSAGGSGTNVLTF. The CDR3 DNA sequence: TGTGTCAGCAGTAGTGCAGGGGGCTCTGGGACCAACGTCCTGACTTTC.

This clonotype was observed many times. The rearrangement uses TRBV29-1 and TRBJ2-2; 9 nucleotides match TRBD1. Germline V gene sequence: CDR1 SQVTM, CDR2 ANQGSEA. The ends lost 5 bases at V and 9 bases at J; junction bases unmatched: 10. This CDR3 spans 14 amino acids. CDR3 region: CSVTGTGNLRELFF. In DNA, the CDR3 is TGCAGCGTTACCGGGACAGGGAATCTCAGGGAGCTGTTTTTT.

As regards this clonotype: At one end, the junction sequence differs from germline, possibly due to a read error. V and J are TRBV10-2 and TRBJ2-7; 12 bases match TRBD2. Germline V gene lookup returns CDR1 WSHSY and CDR2 SAAADI. The length of the CDR3 is 15 residues. CDR3 nucleotide sequence: TGTACCAGCACCGGGACTAGCGGGTCCGACTACGAGCAGTACTTC. Protein sequence: CTSTGTSGSDYEQYF.

About this clonotype: Mismatch with germline at one junction end may stem from a read error. The chain is built from TRBV24-1 and TRBJ2-5, with D hard to call. The CDR3 has 14 amino acids. Germline-derived CDR1 and CDR2 are KGHDR and SFDVKD. For the CDR3, the DNA is TGTGCCACAAGTGGGTCAAACAGCGCCGAGACCCAGTACTTC. Translating gives CATSGSNSAETQYF.

CDR3 in DNA: TGTGCCAGCAGTGAGAACAGATCCGAACAGTACTTC. This encodes CASSENRSEQYF. The V and J genes are TRBV6-2 or TRBV6-3 and TRBJ2-7; D unresolved. In germline, CDR1 is MNHEY, CDR2 SVGEGT. V lost 5 bases and J 10 bases, leaving 15 bases between the germline ends. CDR3 length: 12 amino acids.

Details on this clonotype: Germline is not matched at one junction end, which may reflect a read error. The chain uses TRBV10-2 and TRBJ2-1; possible D gene TRBD2, 5 bases. The CDR3 runs 14 residues. CDR1 and CDR2 from the germline V gene are WSHSY and SAAADI. CDR3 DNA: TGCGCCACCAGTGAGCCTCCACTAGTACATGAGCAATTCTTC. This translates into CATSEPPLVHEQFF.

This sequence joins TRBV29-1 and TRBJ2-1; TRBD2 aligns across 8 bases. V dropped 8 bases and J dropped 3; count of bases not matched to a gene: 9. From germline, CDR1 is SQVTM and CDR2 ANQGSEA. The CDR3 has 14 residues. DNA for the CDR3: TGCAGCTGTAGACTAGCGTGGTTCTACAATGAGCAGTTCTTC. Its protein product is CSCRLAWFYNEQFF.

The rearrangement joins TRBV4-1 to TRBJ2-5, with 8 nucleotides matching TRBD2. J was trimmed by 0 bases and V by 3 bases; bases with no gene match: 9. Germline values: CDR1 MGHRA, CDR2 YSYEKL. The CDR3 spans 17 residues. The chain's CDR3 is CASSQDHSGAHQETQYF. The CDR3, as DNA: TGCGCCAGCAGCCAGGACCATAGCGGGGCACACCAAGAGACCCAGTACTTC.

This clonotype was counted only a few times. The chain recombines TRBV10-1 with TRBJ2-3; D is perhaps TRBD2 (5 bases). Germline V lookup: CDR1 WNHNN, CDR2 SYGVQD (reference sequence). The CDR3 is 16 amino acids. Trimming took 9 bases from V and 5 from J, leaving 24 bases between them. The CDR3 sequence: CASSEGNGPSIDTQYF. Written as DNA, the CDR3 is TGCGCCAGTAGCGAAGGGAACGGACCATCAATAGATACGCAGTATTTT.

A note on this clonotype: A much bigger clone sits one base away, suggesting this may be a read error. The V call is TRBV20-1, the J call TRBJ2-7; 9 nucleotides match TRBD1. The germline V gene encodes CDR1 DFQATT and CDR2 SNEGSKA (reference sequence). The CDR3 runs 14 residues. This CDR3 is CNAPTGQGFYEQYF. CDR3 DNA: TGCAATGCTCCCACCGGACAGGGGTTCTACGAGCAGTACTTC.

As concerns this clonotype: This CDR3 is missing its conserved last phenylalanine or tryptophan, likely due to a read error. No DNA is shown, since the ends of the CDR3 on it are uncertain; the CDR3 is the one TCRdb lists. V and J are TRBV6-1 and TRBJ1-1. From germline, CDR1 is MNHNS and CDR2 SASEGT. Including both end residues, the CDR3 is 14 amino acids long. CDR3 sequence: CASTEGRRHTEAFL.

As for this clonotype: The junction and the germline gene differ at one end; a read error may be behind it. This chain connects TRBV6-5 to TRBJ1-1; D remains ambiguous. CDR1 and CDR2 (germline): MNHEY, SVGAGI. There are 15 residues in the CDR3. CDR3 sequence: CASRTGIGLVTQAFF. DNA of the CDR3: TGTGCCAGCAGGACCGGGATAGGCTTGGTCACTCAAGCTTTCTTT.

A remark on this clonotype: Compared with germline, one end of the junction differs, possibly owing to a read error. The chain is built from TRBV7-8 and TRBJ2-1; D is perhaps TRBD2 (7 bases). The CDR3 has 15 amino acids. CDR1 is SGHVS and CDR2 is FQNEAQ in the germline V gene. The CDR3 loop is CANSREGGGFNEQFF. Here the CDR3 DNA reads TGTGCCAACAGCCGAGAGGGGGGAGGGTTCAATGAGCAGTTCTTC.

As to this clonotype: An end of the junction does not agree with germline; a read error may underlie this. The chain couples TRBV20-1 to TRBJ2-1; possibly TRBD2 for D (6 bases). The CDR3 totals 12 residues. In germline, CDR1 is DFQATT, CDR2 SNEGSKA (reference sequence). The CDR3 DNA follows: TGCAGTGCTAGCGGGAGCTTCAATGAGCGGTTCTTC. Protein product: CSASGSFNERFF.

In regard to this clonotype: The junction and the germline gene differ at one end; a read error may be behind it. The chain has TRBV12-3 or TRBV12-4 and TRBJ1-1; no firm D call. The CDR3 extends over 10 amino acids. The CDR3 DNA sequence: TGTGCCAGCAGGGGGAGAGAAGCTGTCTTT. Amino acids: CASRGREAVF.

About this clonotype itself: An end of the junction differs from the germline gene, which may be a read error. The chain couples TRBV6-6 to TRBJ1-4, with unresolved D. The CDR3 runs to 11 residues. CDR1 and CDR2 (germline): MNHNY, SVGAGI (reference sequence). The CDR3 DNA follows: TGTGCCATCAGAGGAGATGAAACACTGTTTTTT. This codes for CAIRGDETLFF.

About this clonotype: At one end the junction does not follow the germline gene, possibly because of a read error. The chain links TRBV11-2 to TRBJ2-7, with D tentatively TRBD1 (6 bases). The CDR3 is made up of 16 amino acids. CDR1 SGHAT and CDR2 FQNNGV come from the germline V gene. The CDR3 DNA sequence: TGTGCCATCAGCCCCCCCGCCGGGACACCAGCCTACGAACAGTACTTC. Its protein product is CAISPPAGTPAYEQYF.

Comment on this clonotype: The conserved phenylalanine or tryptophan is not found at the CDR3 terminus, so this likely reflects a read error. The limits of the CDR3 on the DNA are not certain, so only TCRdb's listed CDR3 is given. V usage is TRBV7-9 and J usage is TRBJ1-1; the table's D gene call, TRBD1, was not cross checked with the DNA. The germline V gene encodes CDR1 SEHNR and CDR2 FQNEAQ (reference sequence). The CDR3 length is 15 residues, termini included. Here the CDR3 reads CASSPGQGLDTEAYI.

Comment on this clonotype: At one boundary the junction diverges from the germline segment, which might be a read error. The rearrangement uses TRBV12-3 or TRBV12-4 and TRBJ1-1; a possible D gene is TRBD1 (5 bases). This CDR3 is 12 amino acids long. The DNA of the CDR3 is TGTGCCATCAGTTTAAGGACATACGAAGCTTTCTTT. Translation: CAISLRTYEAFF.

About this clonotype: The junction does not match germline at one end; this may be a read error. V usage is TRBV5-6 and J usage is TRBJ1-2; D may be TRBD1 (5 bases). Germline values: CDR1 SGHDT, CDR2 YYEEEE. This CDR3 spans 15 amino acids. The CDR3 DNA is TGTGCCACCAGCAGAATTGACAGAGCTAATTATGGCTACGCCTTC. Translated, it gives CATSRIDRANYGYAF.

This clonotype came up once. Compared with germline, one end of the junction differs, possibly owing to a read error. The V and J genes are TRBV5-4 and TRBJ2-7, with D perhaps matching TRBD1 (5 bases). The V gene's germline CDR1 is SGHNT and CDR2 YYREEE (reference sequence). The CDR3 runs 14 residues. CDR3: CASRLGRAQYEQYF. The CDR3, as DNA: TGTGCCAGCAGATTGGGCAGGGCCCAATACGAGCAATACTTC. The full variable domain, in which reference TRBV5-4 and TRBJ2-7 provide the parts outside the CDR3, is ETGVTQSPTHLIKTRGQQVTLRCSSQSGHNTVSWYQQALGQGPQFIFQYYREEENGRGNFPPRFSGLQFPNYSSELNVNALELDDSALYLCASRLGRAQYEQYFGPGTRLTVT.

On this clonotype: The germline gene is not matched at one end of the junction; a read error may be the cause. The CDR3 here is CANNYREMGQETQYF. The CDR3 region has the DNA TGTGCCAACAATTACAGGGAAATGGGGCAAGAGACCCAATACTTC. J is TRBJ2-5 and V is TRBV6-1; TRBD1 might be the D (6 bases). This CDR3 has 15 residues. Germline CDR1 reads MNHNS; CDR2 reads SASEGT.